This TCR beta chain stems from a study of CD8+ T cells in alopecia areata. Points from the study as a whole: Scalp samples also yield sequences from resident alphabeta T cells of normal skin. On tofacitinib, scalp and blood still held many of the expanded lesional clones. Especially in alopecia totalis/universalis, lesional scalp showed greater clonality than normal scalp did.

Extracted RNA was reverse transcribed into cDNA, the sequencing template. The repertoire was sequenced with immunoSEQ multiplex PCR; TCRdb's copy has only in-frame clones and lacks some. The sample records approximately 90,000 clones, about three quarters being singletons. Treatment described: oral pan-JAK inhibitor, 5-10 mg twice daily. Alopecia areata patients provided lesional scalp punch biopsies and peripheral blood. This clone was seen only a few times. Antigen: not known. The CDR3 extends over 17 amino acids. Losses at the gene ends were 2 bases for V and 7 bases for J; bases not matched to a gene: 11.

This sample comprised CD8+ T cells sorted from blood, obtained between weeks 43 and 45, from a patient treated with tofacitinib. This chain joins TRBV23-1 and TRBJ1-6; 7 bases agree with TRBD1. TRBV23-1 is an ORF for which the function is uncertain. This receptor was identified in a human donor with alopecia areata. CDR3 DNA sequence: TGCGCCAGCAGTCAACCTATTCCGGGACAGCTAAATTCACCCCTCCACTTT. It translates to CASSQPIPGQLNSPLHF.